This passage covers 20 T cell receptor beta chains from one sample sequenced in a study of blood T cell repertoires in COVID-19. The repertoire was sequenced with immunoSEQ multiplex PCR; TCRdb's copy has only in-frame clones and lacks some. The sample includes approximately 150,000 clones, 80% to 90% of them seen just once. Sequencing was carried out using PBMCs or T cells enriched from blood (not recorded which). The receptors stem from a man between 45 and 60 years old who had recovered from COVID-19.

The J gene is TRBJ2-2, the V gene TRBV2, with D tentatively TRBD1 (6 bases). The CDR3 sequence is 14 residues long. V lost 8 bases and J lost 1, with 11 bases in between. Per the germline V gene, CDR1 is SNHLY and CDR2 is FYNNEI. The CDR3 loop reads CASGTGRNTGELFF. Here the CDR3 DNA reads TGTGCCAGCGGAACAGGGAGGAACACCGGGGAGCTGTTTTTT.

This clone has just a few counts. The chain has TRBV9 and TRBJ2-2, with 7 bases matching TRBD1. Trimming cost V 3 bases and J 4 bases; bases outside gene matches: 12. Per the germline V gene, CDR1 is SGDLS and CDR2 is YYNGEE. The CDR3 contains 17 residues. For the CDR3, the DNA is TGTGCCAGCAGCGCCCGGGTAGACAGGGTAGGCACCGGGGAGCTGTTTTTT. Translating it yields CASSARVDRVGTGELFF.

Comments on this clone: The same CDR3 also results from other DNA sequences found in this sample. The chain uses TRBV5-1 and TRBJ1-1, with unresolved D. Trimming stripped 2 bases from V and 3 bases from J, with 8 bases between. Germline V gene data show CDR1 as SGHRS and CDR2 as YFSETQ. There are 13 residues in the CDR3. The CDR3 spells CASSLVSDTEAFF. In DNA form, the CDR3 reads TGCGCCAGCAGCTTAGTAAGCGACACTGAAGCTTTCTTT. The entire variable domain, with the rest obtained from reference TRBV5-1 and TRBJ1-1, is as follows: KAGVTQTPRYLIKTRGQQVTLSCSPISGHRSVSWYQQTPGQGLQFLFEYFSETQRNKGNFPGRFSGRQFSNSRSEMNVSTLELGDSALYLCASSLVSDTEAFFGQGTRLTVV.

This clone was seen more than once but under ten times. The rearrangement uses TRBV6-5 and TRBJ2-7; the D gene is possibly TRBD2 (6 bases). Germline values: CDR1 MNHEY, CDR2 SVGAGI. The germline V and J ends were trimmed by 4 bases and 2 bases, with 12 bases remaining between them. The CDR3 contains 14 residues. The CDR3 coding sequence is TGTGCCAGCAGTTCCAGACTAGGGCCCTACGAGCAGTACTTC. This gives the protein CASSSRLGPYEQYF.

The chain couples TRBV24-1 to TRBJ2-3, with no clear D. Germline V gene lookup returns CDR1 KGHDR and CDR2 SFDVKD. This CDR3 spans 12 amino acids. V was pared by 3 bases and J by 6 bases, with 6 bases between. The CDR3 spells CATSDQWDTQYF. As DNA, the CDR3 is TGTGCCACCAGTGATCAGTGGGATACGCAGTATTTT.

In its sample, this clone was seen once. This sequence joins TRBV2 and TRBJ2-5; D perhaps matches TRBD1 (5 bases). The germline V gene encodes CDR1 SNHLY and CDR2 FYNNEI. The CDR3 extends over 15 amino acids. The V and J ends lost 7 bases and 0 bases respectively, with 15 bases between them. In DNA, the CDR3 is TGTGCCAGCAAGAAGAAAGGGGCCAACCAAGAGACCCAGTACTTC. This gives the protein CASKKKGANQETQYF. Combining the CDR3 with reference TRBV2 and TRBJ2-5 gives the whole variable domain EPEVTQTPSHQVTQMGQEVILRCVPISNHLYFYWYRQILGQKVEFLVSFYNNEISEKSEIFDDQFSVERPDGSNFTLKIRSTKLEDSAMYFCASKKKGANQETQYFGPGTRLLVL.

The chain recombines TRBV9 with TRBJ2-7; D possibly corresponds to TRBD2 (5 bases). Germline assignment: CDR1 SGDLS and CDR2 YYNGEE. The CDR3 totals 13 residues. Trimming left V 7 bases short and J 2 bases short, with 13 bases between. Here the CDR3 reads CASGPGMTYEQYF. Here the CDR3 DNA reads TGTGCCAGCGGACCCGGGATGACCTACGAGCAGTACTTC.

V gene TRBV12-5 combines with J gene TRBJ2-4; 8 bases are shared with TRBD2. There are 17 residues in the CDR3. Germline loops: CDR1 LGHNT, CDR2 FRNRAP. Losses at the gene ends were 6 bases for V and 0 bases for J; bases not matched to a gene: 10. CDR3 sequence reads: CASGPPGGDLAKNIQYF. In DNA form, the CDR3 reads TGTGCTAGTGGGCCCCCCGGGGGGGACCTAGCCAAAAACATTCAGTACTTC.

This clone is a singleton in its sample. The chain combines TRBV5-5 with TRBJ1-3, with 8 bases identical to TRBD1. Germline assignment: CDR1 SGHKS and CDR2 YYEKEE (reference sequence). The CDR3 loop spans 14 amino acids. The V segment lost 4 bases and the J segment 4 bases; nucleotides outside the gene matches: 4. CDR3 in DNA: TGTGCCAGCAGCACCCGGACAGGGGGAAACACCATATATTTT. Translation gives CASSTRTGGNTIYF.

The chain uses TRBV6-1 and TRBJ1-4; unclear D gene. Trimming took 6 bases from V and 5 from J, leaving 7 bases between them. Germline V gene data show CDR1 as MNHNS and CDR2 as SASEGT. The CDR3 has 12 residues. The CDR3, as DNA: TGTGCCAGCAGCTGGCCCAATGAAAAACTGTTTTTT. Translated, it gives CASSWPNEKLFF.

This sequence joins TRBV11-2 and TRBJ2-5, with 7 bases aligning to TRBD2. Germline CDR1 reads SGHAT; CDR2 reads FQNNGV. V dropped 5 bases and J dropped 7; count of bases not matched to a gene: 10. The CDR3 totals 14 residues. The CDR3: CASSQGGWGGTQYF. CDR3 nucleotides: TGTGCCAGCAGCCAAGGAGGGTGGGGGGGGACCCAGTACTTC.

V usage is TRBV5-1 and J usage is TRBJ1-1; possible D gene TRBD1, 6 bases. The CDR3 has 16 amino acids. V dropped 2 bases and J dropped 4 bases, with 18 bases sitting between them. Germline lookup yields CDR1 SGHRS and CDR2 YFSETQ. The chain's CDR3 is CASSFGLEQGGTEAFF. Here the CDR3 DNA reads TGCGCCAGCAGCTTTGGACTCGAACAGGGTGGCACTGAAGCTTTCTTT.

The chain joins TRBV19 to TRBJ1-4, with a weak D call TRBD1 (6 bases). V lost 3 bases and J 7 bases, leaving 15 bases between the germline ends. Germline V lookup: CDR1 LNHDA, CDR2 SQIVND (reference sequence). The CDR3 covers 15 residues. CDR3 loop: CASSILRGAGEKLFF. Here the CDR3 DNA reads TGTGCCAGTAGTATTCTCCGGGGGGCAGGTGAAAAACTGTTTTTT.

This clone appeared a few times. This CDR3 is CASRGGQGNTEAFF. The CDR3, as DNA: TGTGCCAGCAGGGGGGGACAGGGCAACACTGAAGCTTTCTTT. The chain combines TRBV6-5 with TRBJ1-1; TRBD1 agrees at 9 bases. In germline, CDR1 is MNHEY, CDR2 SVGAGI. The CDR3 consists of 14 residues. Trimming cost V 6 bases and J 2 bases; bases outside gene matches: 4.

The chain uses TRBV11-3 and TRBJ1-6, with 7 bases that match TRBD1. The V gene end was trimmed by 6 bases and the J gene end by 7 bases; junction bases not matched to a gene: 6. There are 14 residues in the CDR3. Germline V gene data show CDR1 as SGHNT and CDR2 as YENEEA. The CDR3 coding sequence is TGTGCCAGCAGAAAGACAGGGAGGAATTCACCCCTCCACTTT. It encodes CASRKTGRNSPLHF.

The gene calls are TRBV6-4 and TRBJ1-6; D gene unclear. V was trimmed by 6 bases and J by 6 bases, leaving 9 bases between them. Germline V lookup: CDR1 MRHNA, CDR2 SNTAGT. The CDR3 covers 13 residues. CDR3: CASRDDINSPLHF. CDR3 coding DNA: TGTGCCAGCAGGGACGACATTAATTCACCCCTCCACTTT.

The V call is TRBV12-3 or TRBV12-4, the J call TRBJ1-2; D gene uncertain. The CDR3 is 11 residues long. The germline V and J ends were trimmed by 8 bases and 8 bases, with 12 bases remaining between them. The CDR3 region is CASGLGGGYTF. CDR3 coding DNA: TGTGCCAGCGGTCTGGGAGGGGGCTACACCTTC.

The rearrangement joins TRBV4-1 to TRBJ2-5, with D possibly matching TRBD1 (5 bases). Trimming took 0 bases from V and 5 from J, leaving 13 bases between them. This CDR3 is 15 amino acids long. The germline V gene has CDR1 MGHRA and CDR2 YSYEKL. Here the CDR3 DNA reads TGCGCCAGCAGCCAAGACCCAGGGATTATGGAGACCCAGTACTTC. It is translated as CASSQDPGIMETQYF.

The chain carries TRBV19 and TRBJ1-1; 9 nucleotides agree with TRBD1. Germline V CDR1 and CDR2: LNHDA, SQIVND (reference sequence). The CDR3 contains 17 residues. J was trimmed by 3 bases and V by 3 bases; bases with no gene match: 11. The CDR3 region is CASSIGQGSSQYTEAFF. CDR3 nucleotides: TGTGCCAGTAGTATTGGACAGGGGAGTAGTCAGTACACTGAAGCTTTCTTT.

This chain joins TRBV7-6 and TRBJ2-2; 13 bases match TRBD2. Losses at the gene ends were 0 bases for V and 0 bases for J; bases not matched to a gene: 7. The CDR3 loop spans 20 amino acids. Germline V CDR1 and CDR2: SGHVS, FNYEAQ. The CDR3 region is CASSLAPGLAGATNTGELFF. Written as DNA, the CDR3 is TGTGCCAGCAGCTTAGCGCCAGGACTAGCGGGGGCCACGAACACCGGGGAGCTGTTTTTT.